The 15 T cell receptor beta chains in this list originate from one sample, sequenced in a study of graft-versus-host responses after intestinal transplantation. Some clones are missing from TCRdb's copy, which holds only in-frame ones; the method was immunoSEQ multiplex PCR. The sample has tens of thousands of clones; nearly 90% are singletons. Specimen: PBMCs, collected roughly 64 days after intestinal transplantation. These receptors all come from a human patient who received an intestinal transplant, so some T cells may come from the graft donor.

This clone was detected only once. This sequence joins TRBV6-5 and TRBJ2-7; no clear D gene. This CDR3 contains 14 residues. Per the germline V gene, CDR1 is MNHEY and CDR2 is SVGAGI. Trimming stripped 0 bases from V and 2 bases from J, with 8 bases between. The CDR3 loop reads CASSYSSGTYEQYF. The CDR3 DNA reads as TGTGCCAGCAGTTACTCGAGTGGGACCTACGAGCAGTACTTC.

The chain links TRBV29-1 to TRBJ1-2, with D hard to call. There are 10 residues in the CDR3. The V gene's germline CDR1 is SQVTM and CDR2 ANQGSEA. Trimming took off 2 bases at V and 8 bases at J, with 6 bases between the two ends. CDR3 DNA sequence: TGCAGCGTTGAATCGGAAGGCTACACCTTC. This codes for CSVESEGYTF.

The chain combines TRBV18 with TRBJ1-5, with 11 bases matching TRBD1. Losses at the gene ends were 5 bases for V and 8 bases for J; bases not matched to a gene: 8. CDR1 is KGHSH, CDR2 LQKENI, per germline. This CDR3 contains 15 residues. CDR3 amino acids: CASSDRTGGMEPQHF. CDR3 coding DNA: TGTGCCAGCTCAGATCGGACAGGGGGCATGGAGCCCCAGCATTTT.

The chain is built from TRBV7-8 and TRBJ2-5; D unresolved. This CDR3 comprises 12 residues. With 1 base removed from V and 5 bases from J, the gap between germline ends came to 5 bases. The V gene's germline CDR1 is SGHVS and CDR2 FQNEAQ. CDR3 sequence: CASSLVVETQYF. CDR3 sequence (DNA): TGTGCCAGCAGCTTAGTTGTGGAGACCCAGTACTTC. The full variable domain, completed using reference TRBV7-8 and TRBJ2-5, is GAGVSQSPRYKVAKRGQDVALRCDPISGHVSLFWYQQALGQGPEFLTYFQNEAQLDKSGLPSDRFFAERPEGSVSTLKIQRTQQEDSAVYLCASSLVVETQYFGPGTRLLVL.

This rearrangement joins TRBV27 to TRBJ2-7, with D perhaps assigned TRBD1 or TRBD2 (5 bases each). Trimming removed 0 bases from V and 2 bases from J, with 11 bases in between. Germline loops: CDR1 MNHEY, CDR2 SMNVEV (reference sequence). This CDR3 contains 15 residues. The CDR3 loop reads CASSLSGRATYEQYF. The CDR3 DNA reads TGTGCCAGCAGTTTATCGGGACGGGCGACCTACGAGCAGTACTTC.

This chain links TRBV21-1 with TRBJ1-3; the DNA was not used to check the table's D call, TRBD1. TRBV21-1 is listed as a pseudogene. The CDR3 has 20 amino acids. CDR3 in amino acids: CASSFNRDRGHISSGNTIYF. The DNA of the CDR3 is TGTGCCAGCAGCTTCAACCGGGACAGGGGTCATATTAGCTCTGGAAACACCATATATTTT.

J is TRBJ1-1 and V is TRBV5-6; D remains ambiguous. The germline V gene has CDR1 SGHDT and CDR2 YYEEEE. Trimming cost V 2 bases and J 6 bases, with 5 bases left between them. The CDR3 has 11 amino acids. Here the CDR3 reads CASSFRSEAFF. CDR3 DNA sequence: TGTGCCAGCAGCTTTAGATCTGAAGCTTTCTTT.

The rearrangement joins TRBV6-1 to TRBJ2-5; D not resolved. The CDR3 totals 14 residues. With 2 bases removed from V and 3 bases from J, the gap between germline ends came to 10 bases. Looked up from germline, CDR1 is MNHNS and CDR2 is SASEGT. CDR3 residues: CASSEITNEETQYF. The CDR3 coding sequence is TGTGCCAGCAGTGAAATAACAAATGAAGAGACCCAGTACTTC.

This rearrangement joins TRBV11-2 to TRBJ1-2; tentatively, D is TRBD1 (6 bases). Between the trimmed V and J ends, which lost 4 bases and 5 bases, there was a span of 20 bases. The germline V gene encodes CDR1 SGHAT and CDR2 FQNNGV. The CDR3 runs 16 residues. The chain's CDR3 is CASSSDNREMRYGYTF. The CDR3 DNA reads as TGTGCCAGCAGCTCCGATAACAGGGAGATGCGATATGGCTACACCTTC.

This clone is a singleton in its sample. The chain combines TRBV13 with TRBJ1-1; TRBD1 might be the D (5 bases). Germline V gene data show CDR1 as PRHDT and CDR2 as FYEKMQ (reference sequence). Trimming shortened V by 6 bases and J by 4 bases, and 24 bases separated the two germline ends. This CDR3 is built from 17 residues. CDR3 loop: CASRLPGDWPWGTEAFF. CDR3 nucleotides: TGTGCCAGCAGACTCCCCGGGGACTGGCCATGGGGCACTGAAGCTTTCTTT.

The chain combines TRBV9 with TRBJ2-1; D assignment may be TRBD1 or TRBD2 (5 bases each). The CDR3 is made up of 11 amino acids. The germline V gene has CDR1 SGDLS and CDR2 YYNGEE. The V end was cut by 7 bases, the J end by 11 bases, with 13 bases between. CDR3 nucleotides: TGTGCCAGCGGCTCCGGGACGCAGCAGTTCTTC. Translating gives CASGSGTQQFF.

The gene calls are TRBV7-2 and TRBJ2-7, with a possible D match to TRBD1 (5 bases). The CDR3 extends over 16 amino acids. Germline assignment: CDR1 SGHTA and CDR2 FQGNSA. Trimming took 3 bases from V and 0 from J, leaving 15 bases between them. CDR3 sequence: CASSLMTASSSYEQYF. The CDR3 region has the DNA TGTGCCAGCAGCTTGATGACAGCTTCGAGCTCCTACGAGCAGTACTTC.

With regard to this clone: At one end the junction does not follow the germline gene, possibly because of a read error. The chain is built from TRBV11-2 and TRBJ2-2; the D gene is possibly TRBD2 (5 bases). Germline CDR1 and CDR2: SGHAT and FQNNGV. The CDR3 contains 11 residues. CDR3 protein: CASSFARELFF. CDR3 nucleotides: TGTGCCAGCAGCTTCGCGAGGGAACTGTTTTTT.

The J gene is TRBJ2-3, the V gene TRBV4-3, with 7 bases aligning to TRBD2. This CDR3 region has 20 residues. Germline values: CDR1 LGHNA, CDR2 YSLEER. V shed 2 bases, J shed 0 bases, and the junction held 17 bases outside the gene matches. CDR3 region: CASSQIRGPGLNASTDTQYF. The CDR3 bases are TGCGCCAGCAGCCAAATTAGGGGCCCGGGACTAAACGCCAGCACAGATACGCAGTATTTT.

This clone was counted between two and nine times. V usage is TRBV4-3 and J usage is TRBJ1-6, with D perhaps TRBD1 (5 bases). The germline V gene has CDR1 LGHNA and CDR2 YSLEER. The CDR3 is 16 amino acids. The V and J ends lost 0 bases and 10 bases respectively, with 16 bases between them. The CDR3 protein is CASSQDRAGVGSPLHF. In DNA form, the CDR3 reads TGCGCCAGCAGCCAAGATAGGGCGGGGGTAGGCTCACCCCTCCACTTT.